This T cell receptor (beta chain) was observed in a study of blood T cell repertoires in COVID-19. The overall study: Samples came from the United States, Italy and Spain, spanning acute and convalescent COVID-19. PBMCs, B-cell-depleted T cells, or T cells were the source of the cDNA or gDNA that made up the material.

Seattle cases were enrolled at active infection and followed longitudinally. Original methodology: The authors estimated nucleated cell counts from reference gene primer amplification. Sequenced by immunoSEQ multiplex PCR; TCRdb stores in-frame clones only, minus some. V and J calls and clone size come straight from that table; D and trimming were deduced from the DNA. The profile shows 30,000 to 40,000 clones, under 90% of them singletons. Germline-derived CDR1 and CDR2 are MDHEN and SYDVKM. With V trimmed by 2 bases and J by 7 bases, 10 bases remained unmatched. This CDR3 is 16 amino acids long. The sequence came from a man in his fifties or sixties with COVID-19, enrolled during active disease. This chain uses TRBV28 with TRBJ1-4; the match to TRBD1 covers 7 bases. Material for sequencing was peripheral blood. The CDR3 is CASSLPAGGLSEKLFF. As DNA, the CDR3 is TGTGCCAGCAGTTTACCCGCAGGGGGGTTGAGTGAAAAACTGTTTTTT. The whole variable domain, filled in from reference TRBV28 and TRBJ1-4, reads DVKVTQSSRYLVKRTGEKVFLECVQDMDHENMFWYRQDPGLGLRLIYFSYDVKMKEKGDIPEGYSVSREKKERFSLILESASTNQTSMYLCASSLPAGGLSEKLFFGSGTQLSVL.